This is a list of T cell receptor beta chains from one sample in a study of blood T cell repertoires in COVID-19. Repertoires were generated with immunoSEQ multiplex PCR, while TCRdb's copy carries only in-frame clones and drops some. The sample lists 430,000 or so clones; roughly 84% were seen once. The sequencing sample was made of PBMCs or T cells enriched from blood (not recorded which). Receptor source: a woman aged 18-29 years who had been exposed to COVID-19. Both conserved end residues are part of each CDR3. The D gene is left open where the match is weak. Clone size is not always given. Where it is, it says once, few, many or a class for expanded clones.

CDR3nt | CDR3aa | abundance | d_gene | j_gene | v_gene
TGTGCCAGTAGTACAACCCACGGCAGGGAAAATTCACCCCTCCACTTT | CASSTTHGRENSPLHF | . | . | TRBJ1-6 | TRBV19
TGTGCCAGCGCCAACATAGCGGGAGATGAGCAGTTCTTC | CASANIAGDEQFF | once | TRBD2 | TRBJ2-1 | TRBV16
TGCGCCAGCAGCGACACCTACGAGCAGTACTTC | CASSDTYEQYF | . | . | TRBJ2-7 | TRBV5-1
TGTGCCAGCAGCTTAGCTCCCGGGGAGCTGTTTTTT | CASSLAPGELFF | . | . | TRBJ2-2 | TRBV11-2
TGTGCCAGCAGTCTGGACAGGGGGCAAGCTTTCTTT | CASSLDRGQAFF | . | TRBD1 | TRBJ1-1 | TRBV12-3/TRBV12-4
TGCAGTGCCCAGGGTACAGATGAGCAGTTCTTC | CSAQGTDEQFF | . | . | TRBJ2-1 | TRBV20-1
TGTGCCAGCAGCTTGGTGGCGGGGAGCTCCTACGAGCAGTACTTC | CASSLVAGSSYEQYF | . | . | TRBJ2-7 | TRBV5-6
TGCGCCAGCAGCCAAGATGAGAACGGACTAGCGGGAGAAGATACGCAGTATTTT | CASSQDENGLAGEDTQYF | . | TRBD2 | TRBJ2-3 | TRBV4-1
TGCGCCAGCAGCTCTCCGACAGGGCCCTCTGGAAACACCATATATTTT | CASSSPTGPSGNTIYF | . | TRBD1 | TRBJ1-3 | TRBV5-1
TGTGCCAGCTCAACGTCCAGGGGTGGCTCCTATAATTCACCCCTCCACTTT | CASSTSRGGSYNSPLHF | . | . | TRBJ1-6 | TRBV18